The 15 T cell receptor beta chains below all came from one sample that was sequenced in a study of beta chain features in type 1 diabetes. Sequenced material consisted of expressed TCRB transcripts (all of the isolated RNA was reverse transcribed). Sequencing used immunoSEQ multiplex PCR; TCRdb keeps in-frame clones, though not all of them. This sample has fewer than 650,000 clones, with around 15% found just once. What was sequenced was naive CD4+ T cells from blood. These receptors originate from a man between 18 and 29 years old in good health.

Of note for this clone: The sample has other DNA sequences that encode this CDR3 too. The J gene is TRBJ2-3, the V gene TRBV7-3, with D perhaps matching TRBD2 (5 bases). Germline V gives CDR1 SGHTA, CDR2 FQGTGA. Trimming left V 5 bases short and J 0 bases short, with 9 bases between. The length of the CDR3 is 14 residues. The CDR3, as DNA: TGTGCCAGCAGCCCAGGACTTAGCACAGATACGCAGTATTTT. Translation: CASSPGLSTDTQYF.

In its sample, this clone was seen a few times. V is TRBV29-1 and J is TRBJ2-1, with no clear D. Germline V gives CDR1 SQVTM, CDR2 ANQGSEA. CDR3 length: 12 amino acids. Trimming pared 6 bases from V and 1 base from J, leaving 7 bases between. This chain's CDR3 is CSVQQSYNEQFF. In DNA form, the CDR3 reads TGCAGCGTGCAGCAATCCTACAATGAGCAGTTCTTC.

There are a few counts of this clone. The chain is built from TRBV9 and TRBJ1-3; a possible D gene is TRBD1 (6 bases). Deletions cut 1 base from V and 4 bases from J, with 15 bases between. The CDR3 is made up of 16 amino acids. The germline V gene has CDR1 SGDLS and CDR2 YYNGEE. This CDR3 reads CASSVHIRGVGNTIYF. The DNA of the CDR3 is TGTGCCAGCAGCGTACATATCAGGGGCGTCGGAAACACCATATATTTT.

This chain links TRBV28 with TRBJ1-1, with TRBD1 identical over 7 bases. V shed 7 bases and J 1 base; nucleotides not matched to a gene: 9. Germline V CDR1 and CDR2: MDHEN, SYDVKM. The CDR3 spans 15 residues. CDR3 region: CASTLLWTGNTEAFF. The CDR3 DNA reads as TGTGCCAGCACCCTTCTCTGGACAGGGAACACTGAAGCTTTCTTT.

The V call is TRBV7-3, the J call TRBJ2-2; TRBD2 aligns across 9 bases. The ends lost 4 bases at V and 6 bases at J; junction bases unmatched: 9. CDR1 and CDR2 (germline): SGHTA, FQGTGA. This CDR3 has 16 residues. CDR3 sequence: CASSSLSRTSAGELFF. CDR3 nucleotide sequence: TGTGCCAGCAGCTCCTTATCACGGACTAGCGCCGGGGAGCTGTTTTTT.

On this clone: The sample carries other DNA sequences with the same CDR3. The chain recombines TRBV9 with TRBJ2-3; D is unresolved. The CDR3 is 13 amino acids. In germline, CDR1 is SGDLS, CDR2 YYNGEE. The V end was cut by 0 bases, the J end by 2 bases, with 4 bases between. This CDR3 is CASSVAPTDTQYF. CDR3 in DNA: TGTGCCAGCAGCGTAGCTCCCACAGATACGCAGTATTTT. Full variable domain (remainder filled in from reference TRBV9 and TRBJ2-3): DSGVTQTPKHLITATGQRVTLRCSPRSGDLSVYWYQQSLDQGLQFLIQYYNGEERAKGNILERFSAQQFPDLHSELNLSSLELGDSALYFCASSVAPTDTQYFGPGTRLTVL.

In its sample, this clone was seen a few times. The rearrangement joins TRBV9 to TRBJ1-2; a possible D gene is TRBD1 (5 bases). From germline, CDR1 is SGDLS and CDR2 YYNGEE. This CDR3 spans 16 amino acids. V lost 0 bases, J lost 2 bases, and 14 bases lay in between. CDR3 loop: CASSVGPLEGNYGYTF. The CDR3 region has the DNA TGTGCCAGCAGCGTAGGGCCCCTAGAGGGGAACTATGGCTACACCTTC.

The chain couples TRBV18 to TRBJ1-1; unclear D gene. Germline-derived CDR1 and CDR2 are KGHSH and LQKENI. The CDR3 length is 14 residues. V was trimmed by 0 bases and J by 0 bases, leaving 5 bases between them. The CDR3 DNA is TGTGCCAGCTCACCACCGAACCTGAACACTGAAGCTTTCTTT. Its protein is CASSPPNLNTEAFF.

This clone was counted between two and nine times. The chain couples TRBV27 to TRBJ2-7; 8 bases map to TRBD2. This CDR3 contains 14 residues. The trim removed 6 bases at V and 6 bases at J, leaving 10 bases unmatched. Per the germline V gene, CDR1 is MNHEY and CDR2 is SMNVEV (reference sequence). In DNA, the CDR3 is TGTGCCAGCAGACCGGGACTAGTGCGCCCCGAGCAGTACTTC. As protein: CASRPGLVRPEQYF.

The V gene is TRBV4-2, the J gene TRBJ2-1; D is unresolved. This CDR3 is 16 amino acids long. Germline CDR1 reads LGHNA; CDR2 reads YNFKEQ. Trimming took 0 bases from V and 4 from J, leaving 13 bases between them. The CDR3 DNA is TGTGCCAGCAGCCAAGAAGGTAGAGAAAGTTACAATGAGCAGTTCTTC. Amino acid sequence: CASSQEGRESYNEQFF.

The chain recombines TRBV5-1 with TRBJ2-5; D remains ambiguous. The ends were cut back, 5 bases at V and 2 bases at J, with 10 bases in the middle. The CDR3 contains 13 residues. Germline loops: CDR1 SGHRS, CDR2 YFSETQ. The CDR3 sequence is CASRSTNQETQYF. In DNA, the CDR3 is TGCGCCAGCAGGTCCACGAATCAAGAGACCCAGTACTTC.

V usage is TRBV5-1 and J usage is TRBJ2-1, with 10 bases aligning to TRBD2. The CDR3 consists of 16 residues. CDR1 and CDR2 (germline): SGHRS, YFSETQ. V was clipped by 0 bases and J by 7 bases; unmatched bases: 7. The DNA of the CDR3 is TGCGCCAGCAGCTTGGAGTGGCTAGCGGGAGTTAATGAGCAGTTCTTC. Protein product: CASSLEWLAGVNEQFF.

This clone was observed a few times. The chain has TRBV29-1 and TRBJ1-4; no clear D. Per germline, CDR1 SQVTM and CDR2 ANQGSEA. The CDR3 runs to 13 residues. V lost 5 bases and J lost 5, with 12 bases in between. The CDR3 DNA follows: TGCAGCGTTATCCGGGCAGAAAATGAAAAACTGTTTTTT. This translates into CSVIRAENEKLFF.

This clone showed up just a few times. V is TRBV10-3 and J is TRBJ2-1; 9 nucleotides agree with TRBD1. CDR1 is ENHRY and CDR2 is SYGVKD in the germline V gene. Trimming cost V 7 bases and J 5 bases; bases outside gene matches: 6. This CDR3 has 14 residues. The DNA of the CDR3 is TGTGCCATCACTACAGGGGGCGCGAACAATGAGCAGTTCTTC. Its protein product is CAITTGGANNEQFF.

The CDR3, as DNA: TGCGCCAGCAGCTTGGAGACGTCAACGAACACTGAAGCTTTCTTT. Its translation is CASSLETSTNTEAFF. V and J are TRBV5-1 and TRBJ1-1, with D hard to call. There are 15 residues in the CDR3. Trimming cost V 0 bases and J 1 base, with 10 bases left between them. Germline CDR1 is SGHRS and CDR2 is YFSETQ.